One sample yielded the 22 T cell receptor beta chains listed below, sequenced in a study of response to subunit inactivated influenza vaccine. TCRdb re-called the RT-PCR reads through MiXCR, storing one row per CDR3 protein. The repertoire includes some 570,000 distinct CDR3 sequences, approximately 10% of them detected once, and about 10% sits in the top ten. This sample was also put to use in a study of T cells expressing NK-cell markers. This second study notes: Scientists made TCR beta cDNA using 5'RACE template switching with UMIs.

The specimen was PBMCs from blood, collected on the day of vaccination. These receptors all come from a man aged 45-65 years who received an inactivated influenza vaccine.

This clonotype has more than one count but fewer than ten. CDR3 residues: CATSRAGGWGSYEQYF. CDR3 in DNA: TGTGCCACCAGCAGAGCAGGGGGCTGGGGATCCTACGAGCAGTACTTC. The V gene is TRBV15, the J gene TRBJ2-7, with 8 bases that match TRBD1. Germline V gene lookup returns CDR1 LNHNV and CDR2 YYDKDF (reference sequence). V shed 1 base and J 1 base; nucleotides not matched to a gene: 6. This CDR3 region has 16 residues.

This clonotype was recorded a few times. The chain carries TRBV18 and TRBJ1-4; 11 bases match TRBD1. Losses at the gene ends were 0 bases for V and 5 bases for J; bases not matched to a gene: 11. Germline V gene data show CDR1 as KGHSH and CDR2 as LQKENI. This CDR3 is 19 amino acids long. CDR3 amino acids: CASSPPRTGGRDRNEKLFF. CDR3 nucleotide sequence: TGTGCCAGCTCACCACCGAGGACAGGGGGCCGGGACCGAAATGAAAAACTGTTTTTT.

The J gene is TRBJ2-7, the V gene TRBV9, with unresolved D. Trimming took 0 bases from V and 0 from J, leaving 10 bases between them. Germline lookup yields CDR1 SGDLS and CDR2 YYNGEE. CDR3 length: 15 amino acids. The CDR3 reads CASSVGITASYEQYF. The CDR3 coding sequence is TGTGCCAGCAGCGTAGGTATTACAGCCTCCTACGAGCAGTACTTC. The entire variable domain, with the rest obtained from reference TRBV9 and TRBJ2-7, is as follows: DSGVTQTPKHLITATGQRVTLRCSPRSGDLSVYWYQQSLDQGLQFLIQYYNGEERAKGNILERFSAQQFPDLHSELNLSSLELGDSALYFCASSVGITASYEQYFGPGTRLTVT.

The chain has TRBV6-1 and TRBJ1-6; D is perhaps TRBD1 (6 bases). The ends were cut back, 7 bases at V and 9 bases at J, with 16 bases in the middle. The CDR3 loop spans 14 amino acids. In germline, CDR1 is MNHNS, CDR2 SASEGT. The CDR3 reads CASTRGVFGSPLHF. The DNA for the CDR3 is TGTGCCAGCACCAGGGGAGTTTTTGGTTCACCCCTCCACTTT.

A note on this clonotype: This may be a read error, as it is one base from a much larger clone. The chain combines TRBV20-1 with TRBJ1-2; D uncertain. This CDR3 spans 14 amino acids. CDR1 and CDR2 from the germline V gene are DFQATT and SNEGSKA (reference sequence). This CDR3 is CRARDRRAVGGYTF. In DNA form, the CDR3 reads TGCAGAGCTAGAGATCGTAGGGCAGTTGGTGGCTACACCTTC.

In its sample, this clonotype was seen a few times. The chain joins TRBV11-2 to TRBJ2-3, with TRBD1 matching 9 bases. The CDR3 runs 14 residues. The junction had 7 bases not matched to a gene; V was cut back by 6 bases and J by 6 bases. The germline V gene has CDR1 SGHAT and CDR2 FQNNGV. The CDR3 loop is CASSRTGGSDTQYF. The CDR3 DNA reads TGTGCCAGCAGTAGAACAGGGGGCTCGGATACGCAGTATTTT.

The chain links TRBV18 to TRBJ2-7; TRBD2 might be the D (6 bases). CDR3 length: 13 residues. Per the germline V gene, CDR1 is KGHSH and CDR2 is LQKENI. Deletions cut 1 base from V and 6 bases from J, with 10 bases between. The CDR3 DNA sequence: TGTGCCAGCTCACCACGGGGGGTCTCCGAGCAGTACTTC. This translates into CASSPRGVSEQYF.

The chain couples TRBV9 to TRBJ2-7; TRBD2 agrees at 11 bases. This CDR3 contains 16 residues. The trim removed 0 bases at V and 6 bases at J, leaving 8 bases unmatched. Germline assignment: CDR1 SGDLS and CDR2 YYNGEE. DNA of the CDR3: TGTGCCAGCAGCGTAGCGGAACTAGCGGGAGAAGGCGAGCAGTACTTC. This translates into CASSVAELAGEGEQYF.

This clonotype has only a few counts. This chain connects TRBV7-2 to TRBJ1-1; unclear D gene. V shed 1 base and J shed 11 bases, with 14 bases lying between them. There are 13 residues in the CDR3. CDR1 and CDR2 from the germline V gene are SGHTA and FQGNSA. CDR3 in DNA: TGTGCCAGCAGCTTAGACCTGGGTCGAGTCGCTTTCTTT. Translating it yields CASSLDLGRVAFF. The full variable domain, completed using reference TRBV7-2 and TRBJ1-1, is GAGVSQSPSNKVTEKGKDVELRCDPISGHTALYWYRQSLGQGLEFLIYFQGNSAPDKSGLPSDRFSAERTGGSVSTLTIQRTQQEDSAVYLCASSLDLGRVAFFGQGTRLTVV.

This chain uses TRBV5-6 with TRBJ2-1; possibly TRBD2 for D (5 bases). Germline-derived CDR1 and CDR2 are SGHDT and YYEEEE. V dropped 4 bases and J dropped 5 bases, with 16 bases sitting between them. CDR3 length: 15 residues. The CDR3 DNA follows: TGTGCCAGCAGCCCTGGGCCACTAGTACACAATGAGCAGTTCTTC. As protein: CASSPGPLVHNEQFF.

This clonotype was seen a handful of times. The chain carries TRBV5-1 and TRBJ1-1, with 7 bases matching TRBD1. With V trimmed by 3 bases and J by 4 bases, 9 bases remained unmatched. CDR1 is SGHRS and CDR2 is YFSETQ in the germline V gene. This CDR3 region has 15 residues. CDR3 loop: CASSSSRQGTTEAFF. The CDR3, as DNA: TGCGCCAGCAGCTCCTCCCGACAGGGCACCACTGAAGCTTTCTTT.

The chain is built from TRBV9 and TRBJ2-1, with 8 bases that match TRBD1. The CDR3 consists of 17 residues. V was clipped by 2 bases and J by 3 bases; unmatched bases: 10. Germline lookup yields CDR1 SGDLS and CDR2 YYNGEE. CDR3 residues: CASSVSRTGLYYNEQFF. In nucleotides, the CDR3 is TGTGCCAGCAGCGTTAGTAGGACAGGGCTATACTACAATGAGCAGTTCTTC. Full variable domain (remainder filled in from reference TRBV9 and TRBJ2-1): DSGVTQTPKHLITATGQRVTLRCSPRSGDLSVYWYQQSLDQGLQFLIQYYNGEERAKGNILERFSAQQFPDLHSELNLSSLELGDSALYFCASSVSRTGLYYNEQFFGPGTRLTVL.

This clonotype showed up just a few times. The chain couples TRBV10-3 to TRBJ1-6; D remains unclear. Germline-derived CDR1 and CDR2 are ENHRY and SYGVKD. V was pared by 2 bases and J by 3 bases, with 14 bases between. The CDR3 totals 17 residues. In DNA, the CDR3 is TGTGCCATCAGTGAGAATCCCCGGGTCCTCTATAATTCACCCCTCCACTTT. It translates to CAISENPRVLYNSPLHF.

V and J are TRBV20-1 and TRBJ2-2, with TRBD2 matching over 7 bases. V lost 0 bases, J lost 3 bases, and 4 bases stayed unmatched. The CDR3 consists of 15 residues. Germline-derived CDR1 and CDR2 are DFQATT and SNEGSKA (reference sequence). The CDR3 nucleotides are TGCAGTGCTAGAGATCTGGGAGGGGACACCGGGGAGCTGTTTTTT. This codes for CSARDLGGDTGELFF.

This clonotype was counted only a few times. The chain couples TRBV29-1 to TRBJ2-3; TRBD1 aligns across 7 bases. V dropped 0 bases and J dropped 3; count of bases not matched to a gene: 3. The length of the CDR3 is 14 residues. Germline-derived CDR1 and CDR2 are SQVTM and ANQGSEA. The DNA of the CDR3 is TGCAGCGTTGAAGACGGCAGGGGGACAGATACGCAGTATTTT. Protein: CSVEDGRGTDTQYF.

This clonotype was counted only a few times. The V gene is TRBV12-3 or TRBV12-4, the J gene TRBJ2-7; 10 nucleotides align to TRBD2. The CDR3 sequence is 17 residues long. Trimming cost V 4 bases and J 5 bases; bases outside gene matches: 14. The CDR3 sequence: CASSWTSGIIWGHEQYF. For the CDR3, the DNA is TGTGCCAGCAGTTGGACTAGCGGTATTATCTGGGGCCACGAGCAGTACTTC.

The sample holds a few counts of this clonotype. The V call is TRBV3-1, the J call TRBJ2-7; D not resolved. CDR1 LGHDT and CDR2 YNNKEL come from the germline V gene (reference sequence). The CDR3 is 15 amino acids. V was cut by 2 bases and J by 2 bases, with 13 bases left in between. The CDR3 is CASSQITRLPYEQYF. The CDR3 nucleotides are TGTGCCAGCAGCCAAATCACGAGACTCCCCTACGAGCAGTACTTC.

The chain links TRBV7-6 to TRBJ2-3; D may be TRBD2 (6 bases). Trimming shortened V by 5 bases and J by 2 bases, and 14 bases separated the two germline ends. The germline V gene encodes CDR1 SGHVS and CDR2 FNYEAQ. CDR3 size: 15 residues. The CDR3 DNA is TGTGCCAGCAGCCCGACTAGATCCCTCACAGATACGCAGTATTTT. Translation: CASSPTRSLTDTQYF.

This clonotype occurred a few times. The CDR3 reads CASSLAGGPANTEAFF. The CDR3 DNA reads as TGCGCCAGCAGCTTGGCCGGAGGACCTGCGAACACTGAAGCTTTCTTT. The chain is built from TRBV5-1 and TRBJ1-1, with unresolved D. V lost 0 bases and J lost 1, with 13 bases in between. The CDR3 runs 16 residues. Germline V gene sequence: CDR1 SGHRS, CDR2 YFSETQ.

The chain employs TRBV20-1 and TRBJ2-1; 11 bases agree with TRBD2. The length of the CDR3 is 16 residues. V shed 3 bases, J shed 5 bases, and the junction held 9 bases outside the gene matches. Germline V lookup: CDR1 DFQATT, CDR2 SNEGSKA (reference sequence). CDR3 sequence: CSASPLTSGNDNEQFF. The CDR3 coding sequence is TGCAGTGCTAGTCCCCTGACTAGCGGGAATGACAATGAGCAGTTCTTC.

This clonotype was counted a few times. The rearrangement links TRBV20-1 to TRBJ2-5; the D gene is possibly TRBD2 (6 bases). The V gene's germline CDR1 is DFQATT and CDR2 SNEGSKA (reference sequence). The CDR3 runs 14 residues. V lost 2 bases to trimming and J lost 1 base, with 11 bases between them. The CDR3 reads CSARSPGSQETQYF. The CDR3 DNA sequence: TGCAGTGCTAGATCCCCCGGGAGCCAAGAGACCCAGTACTTC.

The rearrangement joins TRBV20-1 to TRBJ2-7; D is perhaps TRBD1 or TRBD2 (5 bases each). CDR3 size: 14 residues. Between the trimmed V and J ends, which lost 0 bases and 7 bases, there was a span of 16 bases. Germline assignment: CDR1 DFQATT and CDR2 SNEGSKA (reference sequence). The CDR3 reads CSARDPTGPLEQYF. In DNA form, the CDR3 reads TGCAGTGCTAGAGATCCAACGGGGCCCCTAGAGCAGTACTTC.